This T cell receptor beta chain appears in the sequencing data of a study of CD8+ T cells in alopecia areata. The table lists this clone with a few counts. Trimming removed 4 bases from V and 2 bases from J, with 15 bases in between. Germline loops: CDR1 SQVTM, CDR2 ANQGSEA. CDR3 length equals 14 residues. In each case, RNA was isolated and then reverse transcribed into cDNA as the sequencing template. Produced via immunoSEQ multiplex PCR; TCRdb's table is partial and in-frame only. The sample consists of approximately 89,000 clones, 35% to 50% of them appearing once. The specimen was CD4+ T cells sorted from blood. This TCR derives from a human donor with alopecia areata. This sequence joins TRBV29-1 and TRBJ2-7; D call uncertain. The CDR3 here is CSVVLNLRPYEQYF. In nucleotides, the CDR3 is TGCAGCGTTGTCTTAAACCTCAGACCCTACGAGCAGTACTTC.